This T cell receptor beta chain was sequenced in a study of siplizumab effects on memory and regulatory T cells. Study-level information: In pairs, mixed lymphocyte reactions were done either with siplizumab at around 1 ug/mL or without any drug present. Whole-study findings and limits: The authors could not assign a naive or memory phenotype to roughly 75-96% of proliferating CD4+ or CD8+ clones.

Sample share makes this clone medium-sized. Antigen unknown. V trimming: 10 bases; J trimming: 0 bases; junction bases outside the gene matches: 8. Germline-derived CDR1 and CDR2 are LNHDA and SQIVND (reference sequence). The CDR3 is 14 amino acids. As described, mixed lymphocyte reaction cells underwent coculture at 37°C for a duration of approximately 6 days. Sequencing of each sample assayed roughly 9.8 x 10^4 TCR templates. Assay: immunoSEQ multiplex PCR; the TCRdb copy retains only in-frame clones and omits some. The table records about 10,000 clones, roughly 45% of them present only once. Input material: CFSE-low (dividing) CD8+ T cells sorted from an allogeneic mixed lymphocyte reaction. The sequence came from a human donor in good health; the cells came from an allogeneic mixed lymphocyte reaction. J is TRBJ2-7 and V is TRBV19; TRBD2 matches at 8 bases. This chain's CDR3 is CATSPGGSSYEQYF. The CDR3 region has the DNA TGTGCCACATCCCCGGGGGGGAGCTCCTACGAGCAGTACTTC. Combining the CDR3 with reference TRBV19 and TRBJ2-7 gives the whole variable domain DGGITQSPKYLFRKEGQNVTLSCEQNLNHDAMYWYRQDPGQGLRLIYYSQIVNDFQKGDIAEGYSVSREKKESFPLTVTSAQKNPTAFYLCATSPGGSSYEQYFGPGTRLTVT.